This TCR beta chain stems from a study of a mutant IDH1 vaccine in newly diagnosed glioma. About the research overall: Vaccination of patients was performed eight times, in weeks 1, 3, 5, 7, 11, 15, 19 and 23. The initiation of vaccination occurred 4-6 weeks after radiotherapy alone, or with temozolomide cycles. Every participant had undergone radiotherapy, temozolomide, or both before, and most underwent both.

Here immunoSEQ multiplex PCR was the method, and the copy in TCRdb shows in-frame clones only, minus some. The sample yields tens of thousands of clones, 80% to 85% seen once. Time point here: week 23, last vaccination. Every vaccine dose comprised 300 ug of mutant IDH1 20-mer peptide plus topical imiquimod. Each tumor in the donors was a new WHO grade 3 or 4 astrocytoma, IDH1-mutant and ATRX-lost. This CDR3 contains 14 residues. V gave up 0 bases and J gave up 4 bases, with 7 bases separating them. From germline, CDR1 is SGHVS and CDR2 FNYEAQ. Worth noting for this clone: The antigen is undetermined.

The chain employs TRBV7-6 and TRBJ1-3; D is uncertain. The clonotype originates from a woman aged 40 to 50 with glioma. Some clones in this sample may be carry-over from other donors' samples. The input for sequencing was PBMCs, taken from a glioma patient whose treatment included an IDH1 peptide vaccine. The DNA of the CDR3 is TGTGCCAGCAGCTTAGCCAGGACCGGAAACACCATATATTTT. Translating gives CASSLARTGNTIYF.